These 4 T cell receptor beta chains share one sample of origin, sequenced in a study of spatial heterogeneity in lung cancer. TCRdb recomputed calls from the 5' RACE reads with MiXCR, one row per CDR3 protein. The sample contains roughly 9,300 distinct CDR3 sequences, more than 6% of which appear only once. Described time point: sample taken at primary tumor resection. The source material was normal lung tissue next to the tumor, sampled at surgery. The origin of the receptors is a male donor with early-stage non-small cell lung cancer.

Many counts were recorded for this clonotype. The gene calls are TRBV5-1 and TRBJ2-6; unclear D gene. CDR1 and CDR2 from the germline V gene are SGHRS and YFSETQ. The CDR3 spans 13 residues. The V and J ends lost 1 base and 4 bases respectively, with 3 bases between them. The chain's CDR3 is CASSLLGANVLTF. The CDR3 DNA reads TGCGCCAGCAGCTTGTTGGGGGCCAACGTCCTGACTTTC.

This clonotype was recorded many times. For the CDR3, the DNA is TGCAGTGCTAGAGTCGGCAGCTCCTACGAGCAGTACTTC. This translates into CSARVGSSYEQYF. The chain couples TRBV20-1 to TRBJ2-7; D is unresolved. The germline V gene has CDR1 DFQATT and CDR2 SNEGSKA (reference sequence). V was cut by 1 base and J by 0 bases, with 7 bases left in between. The CDR3 consists of 13 residues.

This clonotype was counted at least ten times. The V and J genes are TRBV12-3 or TRBV12-4 and TRBJ1-2; no clear D gene. This CDR3 is built from 12 residues. Between the trimmed V and J ends, which lost 1 base and 7 bases, there was a span of 7 bases. The CDR3 DNA reads TGTGCCAGCAGTTTAGGCGATCGTGGCTACACCTTC. Protein product: CASSLGDRGYTF.

This clonotype was found many times. This chain connects TRBV12-3 or TRBV12-4 to TRBJ2-5; D is undetermined. V was trimmed by 3 bases and J by 2 bases, leaving 4 bases between them. The CDR3 is 12 residues long. The CDR3 sequence: CASSFGQETQYF. For the CDR3, the DNA is TGTGCCAGCAGTTTCGGACAAGAGACCCAGTACTTC.